This is a list of T cell receptor beta chains from one sample in a study of shared clonotypes between healthy human individuals. Produced via immunoSEQ multiplex PCR; TCRdb's table is partial and in-frame only. This table holds about 87,000 clones, roughly half found once. The sample consisted of PBMCs. These receptors were collected from a woman aged 40 to 50 in good health. Some clones in this sample may be carry-over from other donors' samples. The CDR3 runs from the conserved cysteine through the conserved F or W. A D gene is named only where the DNA matches it firmly. Rows may omit the clone size; those that give it use once, few, many or a size class.

clone size: few
D gene: -
V gene: TRBV30
J gene: TRBJ2-7
CDR3 protein: CACGQFASYEQYF
CDR3 DNA: TGTGCCTGCGGGCAGTTCGCCTCCTACGAGCAGTACTTC

clone size: many
D gene: TRBD2
V gene: TRBV28
J gene: TRBJ2-7
CDR3 protein: CASSHNSGSVYEQYF
CDR3 DNA: TGTGCCAGCAGTCACAATAGCGGGAGTGTGTACGAGCAGTACTTC

clone size: -
D gene: -
V gene: TRBV19
J gene: TRBJ2-7
CDR3 protein: CASSTGRGTYEQYF
CDR3 DNA: TGTGCCAGTAGTACCGGACGAGGCACCTACGAGCAGTACTTC

clone size: few
D gene: -
V gene: TRBV20-1
J gene: TRBJ2-1
CDR3 protein: CSAGRNNEQFF
CDR3 DNA: TGCAGTGCTGGGCGTAACAATGAGCAGTTCTTC

clone size: few
D gene: -
V gene: TRBV9
J gene: TRBJ1-1
CDR3 protein: CASSVANENTEAFF
CDR3 DNA: TGTGCCAGCAGCGTAGCCAATGAAAACACTGAAGCTTTCTTT

clone size: many
D gene: -
V gene: TRBV27
J gene: TRBJ2-1
CDR3 protein: CASNGLDEQFF
CDR3 DNA: TGTGCCAGCAACGGTCTTGATGAGCAGTTCTTC

clone size: few
D gene: -
V gene: TRBV5-8
J gene: TRBJ1-1
CDR3 protein: CASSPPGKYTEAFF
CDR3 DNA: TGTGCCAGCAGCCCCCCAGGAAAGTACACTGAAGCTTTCTTT

clone size: -
D gene: -
V gene: TRBV30
J gene: TRBJ2-7
CDR3 protein: CAALRGVAYEQYF
CDR3 DNA: TGTGCCGCGCTCCGGGGCGTCGCCTACGAGCAGTACTTC

clone size: -
D gene: -
V gene: TRBV30
J gene: TRBJ1-5
CDR3 protein: CAWSVELSNQPQHF
CDR3 DNA: TGTGCCTGGAGTGTGGAGTTAAGCAATCAGCCCCAGCATTTT

clone size: -
D gene: -
V gene: TRBV5-4
J gene: TRBJ2-1
CDR3 protein: CASSLTGDSYNEQFF
CDR3 DNA: TGTGCCAGCAGCTTGACAGGTGACTCCTACAATGAGCAGTTCTTC